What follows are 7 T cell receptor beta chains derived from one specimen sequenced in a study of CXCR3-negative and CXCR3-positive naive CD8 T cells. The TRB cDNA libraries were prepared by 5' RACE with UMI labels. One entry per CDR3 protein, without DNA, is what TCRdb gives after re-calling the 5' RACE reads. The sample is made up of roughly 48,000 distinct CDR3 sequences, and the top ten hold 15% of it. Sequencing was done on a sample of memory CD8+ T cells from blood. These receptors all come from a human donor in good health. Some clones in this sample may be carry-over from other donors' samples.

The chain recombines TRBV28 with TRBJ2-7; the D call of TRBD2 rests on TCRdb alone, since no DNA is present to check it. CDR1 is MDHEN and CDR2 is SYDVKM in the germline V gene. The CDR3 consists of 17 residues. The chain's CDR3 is CASSLGEGSFSHYEQYF.

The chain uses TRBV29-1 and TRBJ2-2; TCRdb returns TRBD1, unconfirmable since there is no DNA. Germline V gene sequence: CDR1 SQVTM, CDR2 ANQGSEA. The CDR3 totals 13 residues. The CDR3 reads CSASAGLTGELFF.

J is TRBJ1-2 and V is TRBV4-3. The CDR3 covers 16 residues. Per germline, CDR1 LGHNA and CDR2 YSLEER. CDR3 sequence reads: CASSQVVAEVSYGYTF.

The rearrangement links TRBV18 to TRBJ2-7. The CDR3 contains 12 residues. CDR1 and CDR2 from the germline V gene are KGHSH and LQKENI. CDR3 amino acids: CASSPSLNEQYF.

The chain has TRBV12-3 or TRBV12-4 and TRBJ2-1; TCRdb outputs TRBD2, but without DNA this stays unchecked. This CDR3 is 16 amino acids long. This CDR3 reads CASSPRTSGRGNEQFF.

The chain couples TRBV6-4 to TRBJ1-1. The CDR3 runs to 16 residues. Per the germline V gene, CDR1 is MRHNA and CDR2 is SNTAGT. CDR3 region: CASSTTYSSLNTEAFF.

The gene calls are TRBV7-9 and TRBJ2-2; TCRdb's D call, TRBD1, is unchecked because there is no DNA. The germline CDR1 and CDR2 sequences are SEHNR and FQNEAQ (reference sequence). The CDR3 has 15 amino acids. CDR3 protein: CASSGTGSDTGELFF.